Each of the 11 T cell receptor beta chains below was sequenced from the same sample in a study of cytomegalovirus exposure and HLA in healthy donors. Primers for the PCR totalled 60 Vbeta and 13 Jbeta. The data were produced by immunoSEQ multiplex PCR, yet TCRdb's version contains in-frame clones alone and is incomplete. The sample holds fewer than 150,000 clones, about 79% seen once. Source material: PBMCs. All receptors come from a male donor in good health and CMV-seronegative.

The chain joins TRBV10-1 to TRBJ2-7; D gene ambiguous. Trimming cost V 4 bases and J 2 bases, with 12 bases left between them. CDR1 and CDR2 (germline): WNHNN, SYGVQD (reference sequence). The CDR3 contains 14 residues. The CDR3 reads CASSGGQKAYEQYF. The CDR3 DNA is TGCGCCAGCAGTGGAGGCCAGAAGGCCTACGAGCAGTACTTC.

The V call is TRBV19, the J call TRBJ2-2, with TRBD2 as a possible D gene (5 bases). CDR1 LNHDA and CDR2 SQIVND come from the germline V gene (reference sequence). V shed 1 base and J shed 4 bases, with 19 bases lying between them. This CDR3 contains 18 residues. As DNA, the CDR3 is TGTGCCAGTAGTATAGCCCGCCAGAGGAGCGGTGGCACCGGGGAGCTGTTTTTT. Translating it yields CASSIARQRSGGTGELFF.

This clone occurred once. This rearrangement joins TRBV7-2 to TRBJ1-1; D is unclear. The CDR3 is 14 amino acids. Germline V gives CDR1 SGHTA, CDR2 FQGNSA. The V end lost 4 bases, the J end lost 1 base, and 10 bases lay between the germline ends. The chain's CDR3 is CASSSLGWNTEAFF. The CDR3 DNA reads as TGTGCCAGCAGCTCTCTAGGCTGGAACACTGAAGCTTTCTTT.

The V gene is TRBV6-5, the J gene TRBJ1-1; D is unresolved. The germline V gene has CDR1 MNHEY and CDR2 SVGAGI. The CDR3 contains 14 residues. The germline V and J ends were trimmed by 0 bases and 2 bases, with 7 bases remaining between them. This CDR3 reads CASSYSVANTEAFF. For the CDR3, the DNA is TGTGCCAGCAGTTACTCGGTGGCTAACACTGAAGCTTTCTTT.

The chain couples TRBV9 to TRBJ2-1, with D possibly matching TRBD2 (7 bases). Germline V lookup: CDR1 SGDLS, CDR2 YYNGEE. The CDR3 has 15 amino acids. The V end lost 4 bases, the J end lost 4 bases, and 15 bases lay between the germline ends. The CDR3 DNA reads as TGTGCCAGCAGCCCTGGGGGCGGGGGATACAATGAGCAGTTCTTC. This gives the protein CASSPGGGGYNEQFF.

The V gene is TRBV6-5, the J gene TRBJ1-2; D call uncertain. Trimming left V 2 bases short and J 0 bases short, with 7 bases between. Germline V gives CDR1 MNHEY, CDR2 SVGAGI. The CDR3 has 14 amino acids. The CDR3 loop is CASSYNPANYGYTF. CDR3 sequence (DNA): TGTGCCAGCAGTTACAATCCAGCTAACTATGGCTACACCTTC.

The V and J genes are TRBV7-2 and TRBJ2-7, with 10 bases that match TRBD2. CDR3 length: 15 amino acids. CDR1 is SGHTA and CDR2 is FQGNSA in the germline V gene. The junction had 6 bases not matched to a gene; V was cut back by 1 base and J by 6 bases. In nucleotides, the CDR3 is TGTGCCAGCAGCTTAGGAAGCGGGGGGGCAGGCGAGCAGTACTTC. It encodes CASSLGSGGAGEQYF.

J is TRBJ2-7 and V is TRBV30; weak D call: TRBD2 (6 bases). CDR1 and CDR2 from the germline V gene are GTSNPN and SVGIG (reference sequence). CDR3 length: 13 residues. V lost 5 bases, J lost 2 bases, and 13 bases lay in between. For the CDR3, the DNA is TGTGCCTGGGACGGGAGTGAGGCCTACGAGCAGTACTTC. It specifies CAWDGSEAYEQYF.

J is TRBJ1-3 and V is TRBV18, with a possible D match to TRBD1 (6 bases). This CDR3 has 17 residues. Trimming took off 2 bases at V and 0 bases at J, with 14 bases between the two ends. Germline V CDR1 and CDR2: KGHSH, LQKENI. The CDR3 region is CASSPWAGALSGNTIYF. DNA of the CDR3: TGTGCCAGCTCACCATGGGCAGGGGCCCTCTCTGGAAACACCATATATTTT.

CDR3 DNA sequence: TGTGCCAGCATGGCGACGGGGGGGTACGAGCAGTACTTC. Its protein product is CASMATGGYEQYF. The chain has TRBV11-2 and TRBJ2-7; 8 bases line up with TRBD2. CDR3 length equals 13 residues. After removal of 7 bases from V and 4 bases from J, the junction contained 6 bases not matched to a gene. Germline lookup yields CDR1 SGHAT and CDR2 FQNNGV. Drawing the rest from reference TRBV11-2 and TRBJ2-7, the complete variable domain is EAGVAQSPRYKIIEKRQSVAFWCNPISGHATLYWYQQILGQGPKLLIQFQNNGVVDDSQLPKDRFSAERLKGVDSTLKIQPAKLEDSAVYLCASMATGGYEQYFGPGTRLTVT.

The J gene is TRBJ1-2, the V gene TRBV2; 7 nucleotides align to TRBD1. With V trimmed by 5 bases and J by 7 bases, 7 bases remained unmatched. Looked up from germline, CDR1 is SNHLY and CDR2 is FYNNEI. The CDR3 is 13 amino acids. As DNA, the CDR3 is TGTGCCAGCAGTCTAGGGGGCGCGAGTGGCTACACCTTC. This sequence encodes CASSLGGASGYTF.